This T cell receptor beta chain appears in the sequencing data of a study of T cells in women clearing cervical HPV infection. On this clone itself: The observed sequence ends 3 residues before the CDR3 terminus, with the missing tail filled in from the germline J gene.

Sequencing was performed with immunoSEQ multiplex PCR; in TCRdb, only in-frame clones are kept and a portion is missing. This repertoire includes tens of thousands of clones. The germline V gene has CDR1 SGHDT and CDR2 YYEEEE. This CDR3 contains 12 residues. The germline V and J ends were trimmed by 2 bases and 1 base, with 3 bases remaining between them. The sequenced sample consisted of blood buffy coat. The genes are TRBV5-6 and TRBJ1-1; no firm D call. This clonotype was sampled from a woman between 18 and 75 years old with a cervical HPV16 infection that either progressed to CIN3+ or cleared (not recorded which). The CDR3 protein is CASSFRNTEAFF. The CDR3 DNA, read in part, is TGTGCCAGCAGCTTTCGGAACACTGAA.